This T cell receptor (beta chain) was observed in a study of blood T cell repertoires in COVID-19. On the study more broadly: Collection of acute and convalescent COVID-19 samples took place in the United States, Italy and Spain. PBMCs, B-cell-depleted T cells, or T cells provided the cDNA or gDNA that made up the material.

In the authors' workflow: Researchers report that nucleated cell counts were estimated from reference gene primer amplification. The repertoire was sequenced with immunoSEQ multiplex PCR; TCRdb's copy has only in-frame clones and lacks some. V, J and clone size are those of that table, while D and trimming were read from the DNA. This table has hundreds of thousands of clones, approximately 88% appearing once. Germline-derived CDR1 and CDR2 are LNHDA and SQIVND (reference sequence). This CDR3 region has 15 residues. Between the trimmed V and J ends, which lost 5 bases and 5 bases, there was a span of 16 bases.

The specimen was peripheral blood. The TCR was taken from a woman in her forties or fifties with active or convalescent COVID-19. The genes are TRBV19 and TRBJ1-5, with D maybe TRBD1 (5 bases). CDR3 sequence: CASSRIRDSYQPQHF. The DNA for the CDR3 is TGTGCCAGTAGTCGAATCAGGGATTCCTATCAGCCCCAGCATTTT.